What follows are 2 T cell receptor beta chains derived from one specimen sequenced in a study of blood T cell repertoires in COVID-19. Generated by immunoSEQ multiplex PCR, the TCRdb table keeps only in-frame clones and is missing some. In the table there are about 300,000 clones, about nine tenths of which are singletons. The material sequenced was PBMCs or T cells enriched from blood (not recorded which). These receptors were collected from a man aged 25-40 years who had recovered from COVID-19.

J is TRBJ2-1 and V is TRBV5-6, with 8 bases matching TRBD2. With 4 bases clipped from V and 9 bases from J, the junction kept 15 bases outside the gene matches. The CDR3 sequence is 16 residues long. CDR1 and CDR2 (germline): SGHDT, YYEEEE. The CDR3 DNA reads TGTGCCAGCAGCCCCCCGGCGTACGCGGGAGGTGGTGAGCAGTTCTTC. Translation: CASSPPAYAGGGEQFF.

The DNA for the CDR3 is TGTGCCAGCAGCCTCGGGACTAGCCGAAACCCAAGGGAGCAGTACTTC. Amino acid sequence: CASSLGTSRNPREQYF. V gene TRBV7-9 combines with J gene TRBJ2-7, with 9 bases matching TRBD2. The length of the CDR3 is 16 residues. With 5 bases clipped from V and 7 bases from J, the junction kept 15 bases outside the gene matches. CDR1 SEHNR and CDR2 FQNEAQ come from the germline V gene (reference sequence).